The 30 T cell receptor beta chains in this list originate from one sample, sequenced in a study of T cells in Graves' hyperthyroidism and ophthalmopathy. Amplification yielded TCR beta CDR3 regions, with RNA transcripts as the source. The TCR CDR3 first-round RT-PCR relied on the HTBI primer set. TCRdb reprocessed the multiplex PCR reads with MiXCR, giving one entry per CDR3 protein. The table has about 420,000 distinct CDR3 sequences, approximately 14% seen once; the top ten hold almost 8%. Specimen: blood. The receptors here all came from a woman in her late teens or twenties with Graves' hyperthyroidism.

This clonotype occurred many times. V usage is TRBV20-1 and J usage is TRBJ2-7; 8 positions agree with TRBD1. Germline V CDR1 and CDR2: DFQATT, SNEGSKA (reference sequence). The CDR3 is made up of 12 amino acids. Germline trimming cut 6 bases from V and 7 bases from J; bases unmatched to any gene: 8. The CDR3 sequence: CSALGQGWEQYF. Here the CDR3 DNA reads TGCAGTGCCCTTGGACAGGGTTGGGAGCAGTACTTC.

The chain couples TRBV5-1 to TRBJ2-7, with TRBD2 matching 12 bases. The germline V gene encodes CDR1 SGHRS and CDR2 YFSETQ. V was pared by 3 bases and J by 2 bases, with 12 bases of the junction left unmatched. This CDR3 has 18 amino acids. The CDR3 coding sequence is TGCGCCAGCAGCTCCTCGACTAGCGGGAGCAAGAAAGCCTACGAGCAGTACTTC. This encodes CASSSSTSGSKKAYEQYF.

This clonotype was detected ten times or more. The J gene is TRBJ2-2, the V gene TRBV5-1; 8 nucleotides match TRBD1. The CDR3 totals 18 residues. V was clipped by 0 bases and J by 0 bases; unmatched bases: 7. Germline assignment: CDR1 SGHRS and CDR2 YFSETQ. CDR3 DNA: TGCGCCAGCAGCTTGGGGCGGGGACAGGCCCCGAACACCGGGGAGCTGTTTTTT. This translates into CASSLGRGQAPNTGELFF.

The chain carries TRBV3-1 and TRBJ2-5, with unresolved D. Germline CDR1 is LGHDT and CDR2 is YNNKEL (reference sequence). V lost 3 bases to trimming and J lost 2 bases, with 13 bases between them. The CDR3 runs 15 residues. The CDR3 coding sequence is TGTGCCAGCAGCCATTCCCGGACCTATCAAGAGACCCAGTACTTC. Residues: CASSHSRTYQETQYF.

On this clonotype: Just one base apart from a much larger clone, this may be a read error. The chain has TRBV20-1 and TRBJ2-3; the match to TRBD1 covers 7 bases. The CDR3 runs to 15 residues. From germline, CDR1 is DFQATT and CDR2 SNEGSKA (reference sequence). Here the CDR3 reads CSARAGGADTGTQYF. In nucleotides, the CDR3 is TGCAGTGCTAGGGCAGGGGGTGCGGACACAGGTACGCAGTATTTT.

This clonotype was counted only a few times. The V and J genes are TRBV19 and TRBJ1-2; no clear D. Trimming stripped 5 bases from V and 3 bases from J, with 19 bases between. CDR3 length: 16 amino acids. Germline V lookup: CDR1 LNHDA, CDR2 SQIVND (reference sequence). The CDR3 spells CASSGWQSGRDYGYTF. In nucleotides, the CDR3 is TGTGCCAGTAGTGGTTGGCAGTCTGGAAGGGACTATGGCTACACCTTC.

This clonotype was seen a handful of times. The chain joins TRBV9 to TRBJ2-1; TRBD2 agrees at 8 bases. The trim removed 0 bases at V and 8 bases at J, leaving 7 bases unmatched. There are 15 residues in the CDR3. CDR1 and CDR2 (germline): SGDLS, YYNGEE. The CDR3 DNA reads as TGTGCCAGCAGCGTAGCGGGGGGGCTGGGTCATGAGCAGTTCTTC. It translates to CASSVAGGLGHEQFF.

There are many counts of this clonotype. The chain links TRBV7-3 to TRBJ2-3; D unclear. V was cut by 4 bases and J by 5 bases, with 13 bases left in between. The germline gives CDR1 SGHTA, CDR2 FQGTGA. The CDR3 runs to 14 residues. The CDR3: CASSSSTVGDTQYF. In nucleotides, the CDR3 is TGTGCCAGCAGCTCCTCGACTGTAGGAGATACGCAGTATTTT.

Many counts were recorded for this clonotype. This chain joins TRBV2 and TRBJ2-2, with D perhaps matching TRBD1 or TRBD2 (5 bases each). Germline V lookup: CDR1 SNHLY, CDR2 FYNNEI. The CDR3 covers 15 residues. With 4 bases removed from V and 2 bases from J, the gap between germline ends came to 11 bases. CDR3: CASSGWGRNTGELFF. CDR3 sequence (DNA): TGTGCCAGCAGTGGATGGGGGAGAAACACCGGGGAGCTGTTTTTT.

This clonotype was recorded many times. J is TRBJ2-5 and V is TRBV20-1; D unclear. The CDR3 contains 13 residues. V was trimmed by 1 base and J by 0 bases, leaving 6 bases between them. Germline values: CDR1 DFQATT, CDR2 SNEGSKA (reference sequence). The CDR3 sequence: CSARVFNQETQYF. The CDR3 coding sequence is TGCAGTGCTAGAGTGTTCAACCAAGAGACCCAGTACTTC.

This clonotype has ten or more counts. The chain combines TRBV5-1 with TRBJ2-7; 9 bases are shared with TRBD1. CDR3 length: 14 residues. The trim removed 0 bases at V and 6 bases at J, leaving 4 bases unmatched. Germline-derived CDR1 and CDR2 are SGHRS and YFSETQ. The CDR3 spells CASSLGATGGEQYF. The CDR3 region has the DNA TGCGCCAGCAGCTTGGGCGCGACAGGGGGCGAGCAGTACTTC. The whole variable domain, filled in from reference TRBV5-1 and TRBJ2-7, reads KAGVTQTPRYLIKTRGQQVTLSCSPISGHRSVSWYQQTPGQGLQFLFEYFSETQRNKGNFPGRFSGRQFSNSRSEMNVSTLELGDSALYLCASSLGATGGEQYFGPGTRLTVT.

The rearrangement uses TRBV4-1 and TRBJ1-2, with TRBD1 matching 7 bases. CDR1 MGHRA and CDR2 YSYEKL come from the germline V gene. The CDR3 is 16 amino acids. With 2 bases clipped from V and 1 base from J, the junction kept 7 bases outside the gene matches. This CDR3 reads CASSQSRTGGNYGYTF. CDR3 coding DNA: TGCGCCAGCAGCCAATCGCGGACAGGCGGTAACTATGGCTACACCTTC.

There are many counts of this clonotype. The V and J genes are TRBV12-3 or TRBV12-4 and TRBJ2-4; 9 nucleotides align to TRBD1. The ends lost 2 bases at V and 7 bases at J; junction bases unmatched: 6. The CDR3 runs 15 residues. The chain's CDR3 is CASSLRGTGRNIQYF. As DNA, the CDR3 is TGTGCCAGCAGTTTACGCGGGACAGGGAGGAACATTCAGTACTTC.

The J gene is TRBJ2-1, the V gene TRBV19; D remains ambiguous. The V gene's germline CDR1 is LNHDA and CDR2 SQIVND (reference sequence). The CDR3 is made up of 14 amino acids. V dropped 4 bases and J dropped 10 bases, with 17 bases sitting between them. In DNA, the CDR3 is TGTGCCAGTAGTAAAGGAGCCAGCCAAGGGGAGCAGTTCTTC. Its translation: CASSKGASQGEQFF.

The V gene is TRBV30, the J gene TRBJ1-4; weak D call: TRBD1 (5 bases). CDR3 length: 14 amino acids. Germline values: CDR1 GTSNPN, CDR2 SVGIG (reference sequence). Trimming removed 0 bases from V and 8 bases from J, with 13 bases in between. This CDR3 is CAWSVGSRGEKLFF. The DNA for the CDR3 is TGTGCCTGGAGTGTGGGGAGTAGGGGCGAAAAACTGTTTTTT.

Ten or more counts support this clonotype. V usage is TRBV12-3 or TRBV12-4 and J usage is TRBJ1-5, with TRBD1 matching 7 bases. The V segment lost 6 bases and the J segment 2 bases; nucleotides outside the gene matches: 7. This CDR3 has 15 residues. The CDR3 spells CASRRTGGGNQPQHF. CDR3 bases: TGTGCCAGCAGGAGGACAGGAGGTGGCAATCAGCCCCAGCATTTT.

V gene TRBV27 combines with J gene TRBJ2-7; 7 bases map to TRBD2. This CDR3 is built from 16 residues. Losses at the gene ends were 0 bases for V and 4 bases for J; bases not matched to a gene: 9. CDR1 and CDR2 from the germline V gene are MNHEY and SMNVEV (reference sequence). The CDR3 nucleotides read TGTGCCAGCAGTTTATCGCGGGGGACCCGGGGTTACGAGCAGTACTTC. Residues: CASSLSRGTRGYEQYF.

Only a few counts were recorded for this clonotype. This rearrangement joins TRBV3-1 to TRBJ2-1; 11 nucleotides agree with TRBD2. CDR1 is LGHDT, CDR2 YNNKEL, per germline (reference sequence). CDR3 length: 15 amino acids. V shed 5 bases and J 5 bases; nucleotides not matched to a gene: 5. CDR3 bases: TGTGCCAGCAGCGTCGGGACTAGCGGAGACAATGAGCAGTTCTTC. This translates into CASSVGTSGDNEQFF.

This clonotype showed up just a few times. The chain has TRBV19 and TRBJ2-1, with 7 bases lining up with TRBD2. The germline V gene encodes CDR1 LNHDA and CDR2 SQIVND (reference sequence). V was pared by 6 bases and J by 8 bases, with 13 bases of the junction left unmatched. There are 15 residues in the CDR3. CDR3 nucleotides: TGTGCCAGTAGGAGGGCACTAGCGTGGAGAGATGAGCAGTTCTTC. Its translation: CASRRALAWRDEQFF.

In its sample, this clonotype was seen many times. The chain joins TRBV13 to TRBJ2-7, with unresolved D. The germline V gene encodes CDR1 PRHDT and CDR2 FYEKMQ (reference sequence). The CDR3 is 12 amino acids. V shed 0 bases and J shed 7 bases, with 7 bases lying between them. The DNA for the CDR3 is TGTGCCAGCAGCTTAGGGGTGAGGGAGCAGTACTTC. Translating it yields CASSLGVREQYF.

This clonotype was counted ten times or more. V gene TRBV12-3 or TRBV12-4 combines with J gene TRBJ1-2; D unresolved. The CDR3 is made up of 12 amino acids. V lost 1 base and J 5 bases, leaving 5 bases between the germline ends. The CDR3 loop reads CASSLDAYGYTF. The CDR3 DNA reads as TGTGCCAGCAGTTTAGACGCGTATGGCTACACCTTC.

This clonotype was observed many times. The chain combines TRBV9 with TRBJ2-5, with D uncertain. The CDR3 is made up of 13 amino acids. The V end was cut by 1 base, the J end by 2 bases, with 6 bases between. Germline-derived CDR1 and CDR2 are SGDLS and YYNGEE. The CDR3 sequence is CASSVRYQETQYF. DNA for the CDR3: TGTGCCAGCAGCGTAAGGTATCAAGAGACCCAGTACTTC.

The chain employs TRBV2 and TRBJ2-2, with TRBD2 matching over 14 bases. CDR1 is SNHLY and CDR2 is FYNNEI in the germline V gene. The junction had 8 bases not matched to a gene; V was cut back by 7 bases and J by 7 bases. The CDR3 contains 16 residues. This CDR3 is CASKGLAGDLGGELFF. CDR3 in DNA: TGTGCCAGCAAGGGACTAGCGGGAGATTTAGGCGGGGAGCTGTTTTTT.

This clonotype was seen a handful of times. The chain combines TRBV18 with TRBJ1-4; 10 bases match TRBD1. Unmatched junction bases numbered 8, after V lost 1 base and J lost 6 bases. This CDR3 has 17 amino acids. From germline, CDR1 is KGHSH and CDR2 LQKENI. DNA for the CDR3: TGTGCCAGCTCACCACTCAACACCGGGACAGGGGATGAAAAACTGTTTTTT. As protein: CASSPLNTGTGDEKLFF.

This clonotype was seen at least ten times. J is TRBJ1-5 and V is TRBV5-1; maybe TRBD1 (5 bases). V was clipped by 2 bases and J by 5 bases, with 11 bases between them. The CDR3 loop spans 14 amino acids. Looked up from germline, CDR1 is SGHRS and CDR2 is YFSETQ. CDR3 DNA: TGCGCCAGCAGCTTCTCAGGGTATGATCAGCCCCAGCATTTT. This sequence encodes CASSFSGYDQPQHF.

This clonotype was counted many times. This sequence joins TRBV6-1 and TRBJ2-3; the D is unclear. V dropped 1 base and J dropped 6 bases, with 14 bases sitting between them. The CDR3 spans 15 residues. Looked up from germline, CDR1 is MNHNS and CDR2 is SASEGT. For the CDR3, the DNA is TGTGCCAGCAGTGAAGACCGGTGGCTAGTGGATACGCAGTATTTT. Translating it yields CASSEDRWLVDTQYF.

The rearrangement joins TRBV4-2 to TRBJ2-7; maybe TRBD1 (6 bases). This CDR3 region has 14 residues. CDR1 LGHNA and CDR2 YNFKEQ come from the germline V gene. The ends were cut back, 0 bases at V and 7 bases at J, with 13 bases in the middle. CDR3 bases: TGTGCCAGCAGCCAAGACGCAGGGGCCGGGGAGCAGTACTTC. Protein product: CASSQDAGAGEQYF.

This clonotype was detected many times. V and J are TRBV27 and TRBJ2-7, with D perhaps TRBD1 (6 bases). This CDR3 contains 13 residues. CDR1 is MNHEY and CDR2 is SMNVEV in the germline V gene (reference sequence). Trimming took off 3 bases at V and 2 bases at J, with 8 bases between the two ends. CDR3 coding DNA: TGTGCCAGCAGTTTGAACAGGGCCTACGAGCAGTACTTC. This sequence encodes CASSLNRAYEQYF.

The chain is built from TRBV14 and TRBJ2-5; D ambiguous. The CDR3 spans 15 residues. Germline CDR1 reads SGHDN; CDR2 reads FVKESK. V was trimmed by 2 bases and J by 1 base, leaving 11 bases between them. CDR3 DNA sequence: TGTGCCAGCAGCCAATTACCCGGGTTCCAAGAGACCCAGTACTTC. As protein: CASSQLPGFQETQYF.

V is TRBV20-1 and J is TRBJ2-2, with D maybe TRBD2 (6 bases). This CDR3 has 14 amino acids. Per germline, CDR1 DFQATT and CDR2 SNEGSKA (reference sequence). The V end lost 6 bases, the J end lost 4 bases, and 15 bases lay between the germline ends. The CDR3 DNA reads TGCAGTGCCGACAGCGGGTGGGGCACCGGGGAGCTGTTTTTT. Residues: CSADSGWGTGELFF.